A selection of T cell receptor beta chains follows, all from one sample in a study of T-cell memory formation after mild COVID-19. TCRdb itself ran the 5' RACE reads through MiXCR, one entry per CDR3 protein. Of around 370,000 distinct CDR3 sequences listed, around 21% were seen once; the top ten hold about 12%. Sequenced material: PBMCs or a T cell subset sorted from them (not recorded which). Receptors were obtained from an adult woman who had mild COVID-19 (a few samples of this study predate the infection). Cell type and time point are not known. CDR3s include the opening cysteine and the closing phenylalanine or tryptophan. The D gene is left open where the match is weak. A clone size is listed for some rows: how often the clone was seen (once, few, many), or a class if it is expanded.

j_call	clone_size	d_call	v_call	cdr3_aa	cdr3_nt
TRBJ2-2	-	-	TRBV11-2	CASSLEASKSGELFF	TGTGCCAGCAGCTTAGAGGCTAGCAAGTCGGGGGAGCTGTTTTTT
TRBJ2-4	few	TRBD2	TRBV5-1	CASSLAFGLAGGTKNIQYF	TGCGCCAGCAGCTTGGCCTTTGGACTAGCGGGGGGGACCAAAAACATTCAGTACTTC
TRBJ2-7	-	-	TRBV27	CASSGDSTFSYEQYF	TGTGCCAGCAGTGGGGACTCCACCTTCTCCTACGAGCAGTACTTC
TRBJ1-1	-	-	TRBV5-1	CASSLGTTEDTEAFF	TGCGCCAGCAGCTTGGGGACAACCGAGGACACTGAAGCTTTCTTT
TRBJ2-7	-	-	TRBV21-1	CASSKRTRTIDYEQYF	TGTGCCAGCAGCAAGAGAACTAGGACGATCGACTACGAGCAGTACTTC
TRBJ1-2	few	-	TRBV9	CASSVMDKNYGYTF	TGTGCCAGCAGCGTAATGGACAAGAACTATGGCTACACCTTC
TRBJ2-7	-	-	TRBV11-2	CASSRAFLAVMGEQYF	TGTGCCAGCAGCCGAGCATTTCTAGCTGTGATGGGGGAGCAGTACTTC
TRBJ2-7	few	-	TRBV20-1	CSAREEQYF	TGCAGTGCTAGAGAAGAGCAGTACTTC
TRBJ2-5	-	TRBD2	TRBV6-5	CASSYGTSFPETQYF	TGTGCCAGCAGTTACGGGACTAGCTTCCCAGAGACCCAGTACTTC
TRBJ2-5	-	-	TRBV20-1	CSAREQNRETQYF	TGCAGTGCTAGGGAACAAAATAGGGAGACCCAGTACTTC
TRBJ1-1	-	-	TRBV9	CASSPWGQGGTEAFF	TGTGCCAGCAGCCCATGGGGGCAGGGAGGCACTGAAGCTTTCTTT
TRBJ2-1	few	TRBD1	TRBV12-3/TRBV12-4	CASSLTGGRFNEQFF	TGTGCCAGCAGCCTTACAGGGGGTCGTTTCAATGAGCAGTTCTTC
TRBJ1-1	-	-	TRBV27	CASSPRIPREAFF	TGTGCCAGCAGTCCCCGGATTCCCCGGGAAGCTTTCTTT
TRBJ2-6	-	-	TRBV24-1	CATSDSQGPSGANVLTF	TGTGCCACCAGTGATTCTCAGGGTCCCTCTGGGGCCAACGTCCTGACTTTC
TRBJ2-7	few	-	TRBV6-1	CASAQAPGVYEQYF	TGTGCCAGCGCGCAGGCTCCAGGGGTTTACGAGCAGTACTTC
TRBJ2-7	many	-	TRBV7-9	CASSVGGGGSYEQYF	TGTGCCAGCAGCGTAGGGGGTGGAGGGTCCTACGAGCAGTACTTC
TRBJ2-5	-	-	TRBV20-1	CSASPSGTTSGTQYF	TGCAGTGCTAGCCCCTCCGGGACCACCTCGGGGACCCAGTACTTC
TRBJ2-3	few	TRBD1	TRBV2	CASSEIDRVKTDTQYF	TGTGCCAGCAGTGAGATAGACAGGGTGAAGACAGATACGCAGTATTTT
TRBJ2-3	-	TRBD1	TRBV12-3/TRBV12-4	CASREGTGVGDTQYF	TGTGCCAGCAGGGAAGGGACAGGGGTTGGGGATACGCAGTATTTT
TRBJ2-4	many	TRBD1	TRBV24-1	CATSDSRTGVTNIQYF	TGTGCCACCAGTGACTCTAGGACAGGGGTCACAAACATTCAGTACTTC